This entry concerns a single T cell receptor (beta chain). This entry belongs to a study of blood T cell repertoires in COVID-19. Looking at the study overall: Italy, Spain and the United States were the sources of the convalescent and acute COVID-19 samples. Nucleic acid was either cDNA or gDNA, and it came from T cells, B-cell-depleted T cells, or PBMCs.

Per the study methods: Reference gene primers were amplified, and this amplification served to estimate nucleated cell counts. Method: immunoSEQ multiplex PCR; TCRdb's copy keeps in-frame clones and lacks some. V and J calls and clone size are as listed in that table; D and trimming were resolved from the DNA. The sample has about 210,000 clones, 65% to 85% seen once; the top ten hold roughly 7.6%. CDR3 length: 16 amino acids. CDR1 SGHVS and CDR2 FNYEAQ come from the germline V gene. V lost 5 bases and J 0 bases, leaving 17 bases between the germline ends. The clonotype comes from a woman between 45 and 60 years old with acute or convalescent COVID-19. The chain is built from TRBV7-6 and TRBJ2-7; TRBD1 is a possible D gene (5 bases). Sequenced input: peripheral blood. CDR3 DNA: TGTGCCAGCAGCCCAGGCCCGACAGCTATCTCCTACGAGCAGTACTTC. Protein product: CASSPGPTAISYEQYF.